This is a list of T cell receptor beta chains from one sample in a study of cytomegalovirus exposure and HLA in healthy donors. The assay was immunoSEQ multiplex PCR, and TCRdb's table has in-frame clones only and misses some. The data hold 100,000 to 150,000 clones, with about 68% observed a single time. Sequences were obtained from PBMCs. These receptors were taken from a middle-aged man in good health and CMV-seropositive. CDR3s include the opening cysteine and the closing phenylalanine or tryptophan. The order of the fields is J gene, clone size, V gene, CDR3 length, D gene, CDR3 protein, CDR3 DNA. A D gene is named only where the DNA matches it firmly. Some rows have no size entry. The others give once, few or many, or a class for an expanded clone.

J gene: TRBJ2-5
clone size: NA
V gene: TRBV5-1
CDR3 length: 15
D gene: TRBD2
CDR3 protein: CASSSLGGDQETQYF
CDR3 DNA: TGCGCCAGCAGCTCTCTCGGGGGGGATCAAGAGACCCAGTACTTC

J gene: TRBJ1-2
clone size: NA
V gene: TRBV7-8
CDR3 length: 14
D gene: NA
CDR3 protein: CASSLGPASGGYTF
CDR3 DNA: TGTGCCAGCAGCTTAGGACCAGCCTCAGGGGGCTACACCTTC

J gene: TRBJ2-5
clone size: NA
V gene: TRBV9
CDR3 length: 15
D gene: TRBD2
CDR3 protein: CASSAGGIPQETQYF
CDR3 DNA: TGTGCCAGCAGCGCGGGGGGTATCCCCCAAGAGACCCAGTACTTC

J gene: TRBJ2-3
clone size: NA
V gene: TRBV2
CDR3 length: 16
D gene: TRBD2
CDR3 protein: CASSSSSGSRSDTQYF
CDR3 DNA: TGTGCCAGCAGCTCTTCTAGCGGGAGTCGATCAGATACGCAGTATTTT

J gene: TRBJ1-2
clone size: NA
V gene: TRBV30
CDR3 length: 12
D gene: NA
CDR3 protein: CAWEQGYDGYTF
CDR3 DNA: TGTGCCTGGGAACAGGGATACGATGGCTACACCTTC

J gene: TRBJ2-3
clone size: NA
V gene: TRBV27
CDR3 length: 14
D gene: NA
CDR3 protein: CASSLRGSIDTQYF
CDR3 DNA: TGTGCCAGCAGTTTAAGGGGTTCGATAGATACGCAGTATTTT

J gene: TRBJ2-1
clone size: NA
V gene: TRBV4-3
CDR3 length: 18
D gene: NA
CDR3 protein: CASTPYVVASRSYNEQFF
CDR3 DNA: TGCGCCAGCACCCCTTATGTGGTAGCAAGTAGATCCTACAATGAGCAGTTCTTC

J gene: TRBJ2-2
clone size: once
V gene: TRBV5-6
CDR3 length: 17
D gene: TRBD2
CDR3 protein: CASSLMRLARITGELFF
CDR3 DNA: TGTGCCAGCAGCTTGATGAGACTAGCGAGGATCACCGGGGAGCTGTTTTTT

J gene: TRBJ1-5
clone size: NA
V gene: TRBV12-5
CDR3 length: 15
D gene: NA
CDR3 protein: CASGLAGDAHQPQHF
CDR3 DNA: TGTGCTAGTGGTTTGGCCGGGGATGCGCATCAGCCCCAGCATTTT

J gene: TRBJ1-4
clone size: NA
V gene: TRBV5-1
CDR3 length: 15
D gene: NA
CDR3 protein: CASSPVPATNEKLFF
CDR3 DNA: TGCGCCAGCAGCCCAGTCCCCGCAACTAATGAAAAACTGTTTTTT

J gene: TRBJ2-7
clone size: NA
V gene: TRBV28
CDR3 length: 15
D gene: TRBD1
CDR3 protein: CASSLSRDRGPLGNF
CDR3 DNA: TGTGCCAGCAGTTTATCCCGGGACAGGGGGCCCTTGGGGAACTTC

J gene: TRBJ1-1
clone size: NA
V gene: TRBV6-1
CDR3 length: 13
D gene: NA
CDR3 protein: CASSGRARTEAFF
CDR3 DNA: TGTGCCAGCAGTGGCAGGGCGAGGACTGAAGCTTTCTTT

J gene: TRBJ2-3
clone size: NA
V gene: TRBV7-9
CDR3 length: 14
D gene: NA
CDR3 protein: CASSPLASADTQYF
CDR3 DNA: TGTGCCAGCAGCCCCCTTGCGTCGGCAGATACGCAGTATTTT

J gene: TRBJ1-1
clone size: NA
V gene: TRBV4-3
CDR3 length: 15
D gene: TRBD1
CDR3 protein: CASSQDGTGSTEAFF
CDR3 DNA: TGCGCCAGCAGCCAAGATGGGACAGGGAGCACTGAAGCTTTCTTT

J gene: TRBJ2-5
clone size: NA
V gene: TRBV11-3
CDR3 length: 16
D gene: TRBD2
CDR3 protein: CASSPGLAGLSETQYF
CDR3 DNA: TGTGCCAGCAGCCCGGGACTAGCGGGACTGAGTGAGACCCAGTACTTC

J gene: TRBJ1-3
clone size: once
V gene: TRBV5-4
CDR3 length: 15
D gene: NA
CDR3 protein: CASSLGGLSGNTIYF
CDR3 DNA: TGTGCCAGCAGCTTGGGGGGCCTCTCTGGAAACACCATATATTTT

J gene: TRBJ2-7
clone size: NA
V gene: TRBV9
CDR3 length: 14
D gene: NA
CDR3 protein: CASSVSGGSYEQYF
CDR3 DNA: TGTGCCAGCAGCGTATCAGGAGGATCCTACGAGCAGTACTTC

J gene: TRBJ1-4
clone size: NA
V gene: TRBV7-9
CDR3 length: 14
D gene: TRBD1
CDR3 protein: CASSSTGAGEKLFF
CDR3 DNA: TGTGCCAGCAGCTCAACAGGGGCGGGTGAAAAACTGTTTTTT

J gene: TRBJ2-1
clone size: few
V gene: TRBV7-3
CDR3 length: 12
D gene: NA
CDR3 protein: CASSLTRDEQFF
CDR3 DNA: TGTGCCAGCAGCTTAACGAGGGATGAGCAGTTCTTC

J gene: TRBJ2-1
clone size: NA
V gene: TRBV14
CDR3 length: 15
D gene: NA
CDR3 protein: CASSPPRPSYNEQFF
CDR3 DNA: TGTGCCAGCAGCCCCCCCCGTCCCTCCTACAATGAGCAGTTCTTC

J gene: TRBJ2-5
clone size: NA
V gene: TRBV5-6
CDR3 length: 16
D gene: TRBD1
CDR3 protein: CASSLGQGALQETQYF
CDR3 DNA: TGTGCCAGCAGCCTCGGACAGGGGGCCCTCCAAGAGACCCAGTACTTC

J gene: TRBJ1-1
clone size: NA
V gene: TRBV7-7
CDR3 length: 17
D gene: NA
CDR3 protein: CASSLEPMGAPNTEAFF
CDR3 DNA: TGTGCTAGCAGCTTAGAGCCCATGGGGGCTCCGAACACTGAAGCTTTCTTT

J gene: TRBJ2-5
clone size: few
V gene: TRBV9
CDR3 length: 16
D gene: TRBD1
CDR3 protein: CASSYRDRGPGETQYF
CDR3 DNA: TGTGCCAGCAGCTACCGGGACAGGGGGCCTGGGGAGACCCAGTACTTC

J gene: TRBJ1-6
clone size: once
V gene: TRBV12-5
CDR3 length: 15
D gene: TRBD1
CDR3 protein: CASGPQGADNSPLHF
CDR3 DNA: TGTGCTAGTGGTCCCCAGGGGGCGGATAATTCACCCCTCCACTTT

J gene: TRBJ2-7
clone size: NA
V gene: TRBV18
CDR3 length: 16
D gene: TRBD1
CDR3 protein: CASSPELGQGAFEQYF
CDR3 DNA: TGTGCCAGCTCACCGGAATTGGGACAGGGGGCTTTCGAGCAGTACTTC

J gene: TRBJ2-5
clone size: NA
V gene: TRBV28
CDR3 length: 15
D gene: TRBD2
CDR3 protein: CASSHRTSGQETQYF
CDR3 DNA: TGTGCCAGCAGTCATCGGACTAGCGGGCAAGAGACCCAGTACTTC

J gene: TRBJ2-1
clone size: NA
V gene: TRBV5-1
CDR3 length: 16
D gene: TRBD1
CDR3 protein: CASMAWGQGTANEQFF
CDR3 DNA: TGCGCCAGCATGGCCTGGGGACAGGGAACCGCCAATGAGCAGTTCTTC

J gene: TRBJ2-1
clone size: few
V gene: TRBV11-2
CDR3 length: 15
D gene: NA
CDR3 protein: CASSYGDGIINEQFF
CDR3 DNA: TGTGCCAGCAGCTACGGCGACGGGATTATCAATGAGCAGTTCTTC

J gene: TRBJ2-7
clone size: NA
V gene: TRBV29-1
CDR3 length: 15
D gene: TRBD2
CDR3 protein: CSVDPRLAGSYEQYF
CDR3 DNA: TGCAGCGTAGATCCCCGACTAGCGGGGTCCTACGAGCAGTACTTC

J gene: TRBJ2-7
clone size: NA
V gene: TRBV6-5
CDR3 length: 16
D gene: NA
CDR3 protein: CASSYSKGNPSYEQYF
CDR3 DNA: TGTGCCAGCAGTTACTCGAAGGGGAACCCCTCCTACGAGCAGTACTTC

J gene: TRBJ2-7
clone size: NA
V gene: TRBV9
CDR3 length: 15
D gene: TRBD1
CDR3 protein: CASSVGQGISYEQYF
CDR3 DNA: TGTGCCAGCAGCGTAGGACAGGGAATATCCTACGAGCAGTACTTC

J gene: TRBJ1-2
clone size: NA
V gene: TRBV19
CDR3 length: 13
D gene: NA
CDR3 protein: CASSLGSSDGYTF
CDR3 DNA: TGTGCCAGTAGTCTGGGCAGTTCTGACGGCTACACCTTC

J gene: TRBJ1-2
clone size: once
V gene: TRBV6-5
CDR3 length: 14
D gene: TRBD1
CDR3 protein: CASSYDRVNYGYTF
CDR3 DNA: TGTGCCAGCAGTTACGACAGGGTAAACTATGGCTACACCTTC

J gene: TRBJ2-5
clone size: once
V gene: TRBV7-8
CDR3 length: 14
D gene: NA
CDR3 protein: CASSSSRQQETQYF
CDR3 DNA: TGTGCCAGCAGCTCCTCTAGACAGCAAGAGACCCAGTACTTC

J gene: TRBJ1-2
clone size: once
V gene: TRBV2
CDR3 length: 13
D gene: TRBD1
CDR3 protein: CASSVGRGQGYTF
CDR3 DNA: TGTGCCAGCAGTGTGGGCAGGGGGCAGGGCTACACCTTC

J gene: TRBJ2-3
clone size: NA
V gene: TRBV5-4
CDR3 length: 18
D gene: NA
CDR3 protein: CASSLPGRTISSTDTQYF
CDR3 DNA: TGTGCCAGCAGCTTACCGGGACGGACTATTTCTAGCACAGATACGCAGTATTTT

J gene: TRBJ1-5
clone size: few
V gene: TRBV2
CDR3 length: 12
D gene: TRBD1
CDR3 protein: CASRTGDQPQHF
CDR3 DNA: TGTGCCAGCCGGACAGGTGATCAGCCCCAGCATTTT

J gene: TRBJ2-2
clone size: NA
V gene: TRBV6-6
CDR3 length: 14
D gene: TRBD1
CDR3 protein: CASSGGQGARELFF
CDR3 DNA: TGTGCCAGCAGTGGGGGACAGGGGGCGCGGGAGCTGTTTTTT

J gene: TRBJ1-2
clone size: NA
V gene: TRBV5-5
CDR3 length: 18
D gene: TRBD1
CDR3 protein: CASNFLPGGIQGNYGYTF
CDR3 DNA: TGTGCCAGCAATTTCCTCCCAGGGGGGATACAGGGTAACTATGGCTACACCTTC

J gene: TRBJ1-1
clone size: NA
V gene: TRBV5-1
CDR3 length: 14
D gene: NA
CDR3 protein: CASSLHKGVTEAFF
CDR3 DNA: TGCGCCAGCAGCTTGCACAAGGGGGTCACTGAAGCTTTCTTT

J gene: TRBJ2-7
clone size: NA
V gene: TRBV27
CDR3 length: 14
D gene: TRBD2
CDR3 protein: CASSFERGSYEQYF
CDR3 DNA: TGTGCCAGCAGTTTCGAGCGGGGCTCCTACGAGCAGTACTTC

J gene: TRBJ2-2
clone size: NA
V gene: TRBV9
CDR3 length: 16
D gene: NA
CDR3 protein: CASSPSGGKIPGELFF
CDR3 DNA: TGTGCCAGCAGCCCTTCCGGCGGTAAAATTCCCGGGGAGCTGTTTTTT

J gene: TRBJ1-2
clone size: NA
V gene: TRBV29-1
CDR3 length: 13
D gene: NA
CDR3 protein: CSVDPRDNYGYTF
CDR3 DNA: TGCAGCGTTGATCCCAGGGATAACTATGGCTACACCTTC

J gene: TRBJ2-1
clone size: few
V gene: TRBV6-5
CDR3 length: 13
D gene: NA
CDR3 protein: CASTNGGSGEQFF
CDR3 DNA: TGTGCCAGCACAAACGGGGGTAGCGGAGAGCAGTTCTTC

J gene: TRBJ2-5
clone size: once
V gene: TRBV5-4
CDR3 length: 16
D gene: TRBD2
CDR3 protein: CASSLELASYQETQYF
CDR3 DNA: TGTGCCAGCAGCTTGGAACTAGCGTCGTACCAAGAGACCCAGTACTTC

J gene: TRBJ2-7
clone size: NA
V gene: TRBV19
CDR3 length: 15
D gene: TRBD1
CDR3 protein: CASRIGTGGIYEQYF
CDR3 DNA: TGTGCCAGTAGGATTGGGACAGGGGGAATATACGAGCAGTACTTC